Listed below are T cell receptor beta chains from one sample, sequenced in a study of T-cell reconstitution after alpha-beta-depleted transplantation in children. MiXCR, run by TCRdb on the PCR reads, gives a single entry per CDR3 protein. Of around 360,000 distinct CDR3 sequences in the sample, approximately 10% were seen once. This material consisted of PBMCs from the stem cell graft donor, taken from the stem cell graft. These TCRs come from a human donor who donated a stem cell graft to a child with acute lymphoblastic leukemia. Both conserved end residues are part of each CDR3. A D gene is named only where the DNA matches it firmly. Size values are once, few and many counts, or a class for expanded clones, and some rows have none.

CDR3 DNA: TGTGCCAGCAGTTATGGGCAGGGATACAATGAGCAGTTCTTC; CDR3 protein: CASSYGQGYNEQFF; D gene: .; J gene: TRBJ2-1; clone size: .; V gene: TRBV6-5
CDR3 DNA: TGTGCCAGCAGGACGCGACAGGGGAGAGAGACCCAGTACTTC; CDR3 protein: CASRTRQGRETQYF; D gene: TRBD1; J gene: TRBJ2-5; clone size: few; V gene: TRBV2
CDR3 DNA: TGTGCCACGGAGGGGGGAGAAGGCTACAATGAGCAGTTCTTC; CDR3 protein: CATEGGEGYNEQFF; D gene: .; J gene: TRBJ2-1; clone size: .; V gene: TRBV15
CDR3 DNA: TGCGCCAGCAGCTTGGGGACTAGCGCCTCCTACAATGAGCAGTTCTTC; CDR3 protein: CASSLGTSASYNEQFF; D gene: TRBD2; J gene: TRBJ2-1; clone size: .; V gene: TRBV5-1
CDR3 DNA: TGTGCCAGCAGCTTGTGGCTAGCGAGCTACGAGCAGTACTTC; CDR3 protein: CASSLWLASYEQYF; D gene: .; J gene: TRBJ2-7; clone size: once; V gene: TRBV5-5
CDR3 DNA: TGTGCCACCTACCGAGCGGGAGGAAGTGCAGATACGCAGTATTTT; CDR3 protein: CATYRAGGSADTQYF; D gene: TRBD2; J gene: TRBJ2-3; clone size: few; V gene: TRBV6-1
CDR3 DNA: TGCGCCAGCAGCTTCAGATACGAGCAGTTCTTC; CDR3 protein: CASSFRYEQFF; D gene: .; J gene: TRBJ2-1; clone size: few; V gene: TRBV5-1
CDR3 DNA: TGTGCCAGCAGTTCGATGGACGGAAAGGAAGTGCAGTACTTC; CDR3 protein: CASSSMDGKEVQYF; D gene: .; J gene: TRBJ2-7; clone size: .; V gene: TRBV28
CDR3 DNA: TGCAGTGCGGGGGTAGGGGACTTTCACACAGATACGCAGTATTTT; CDR3 protein: CSAGVGDFHTDTQYF; D gene: .; J gene: TRBJ2-3; clone size: .; V gene: TRBV20-1
CDR3 DNA: TGTGCCAGCAGCGTAGACGGCAGCTACAATGAGCAGTTCTTC; CDR3 protein: CASSVDGSYNEQFF; D gene: .; J gene: TRBJ2-1; clone size: many; V gene: TRBV9
CDR3 DNA: TGCAGTGCTAGCGTCCCTAGCGGGAGGGCCCGGCAAGAGACCCAGTACTTC; CDR3 protein: CSASVPSGRARQETQYF; D gene: TRBD2; J gene: TRBJ2-5; clone size: .; V gene: TRBV20-1
CDR3 DNA: TGTGCCAGCAGTTCAGGGGGCTCCTATGGCTACACCTTC; CDR3 protein: CASSSGGSYGYTF; D gene: TRBD1; J gene: TRBJ1-2; clone size: few; V gene: TRBV9
CDR3 DNA: TGTGCCAGCAGCTTAGTATACGGGGCTGGGGCCAACGTCCTGACTTTC; CDR3 protein: CASSLVYGAGANVLTF; D gene: .; J gene: TRBJ2-6; clone size: many; V gene: TRBV7-8
CDR3 DNA: TGTGCCAGCACCCTAGGCGGGGGGAGAGAGACCCAGTACTTC; CDR3 protein: CASTLGGGRETQYF; D gene: TRBD2; J gene: TRBJ2-5; clone size: .; V gene: TRBV7-2
CDR3 DNA: TGCGCCAGCAGCAATGCGGGACAGGGGGCGCCTAGTTGGTACTTC; CDR3 protein: CASSNAGQGAPSWYF; D gene: TRBD1; J gene: TRBJ2-4; clone size: few; V gene: TRBV5-1
CDR3 DNA: TGTGCCAGCAGCCCAGACAGTCTAACGAACACCGGGGAGCTGTTTTTT; CDR3 protein: CASSPDSLTNTGELFF; D gene: .; J gene: TRBJ2-2; clone size: .; V gene: TRBV7-9
CDR3 DNA: TGTGCCAGCAGCTTAGCCCATCCGGGACAGGGAAGTAACTATGGCTACACCTTC; CDR3 protein: CASSLAHPGQGSNYGYTF; D gene: TRBD1; J gene: TRBJ1-2; clone size: .; V gene: TRBV7-2
CDR3 DNA: TGCAGTGCTCTACCGGCAGGGCCCTACGAGCAGTACTTC; CDR3 protein: CSALPAGPYEQYF; D gene: .; J gene: TRBJ2-7; clone size: many; V gene: TRBV20-1
CDR3 DNA: TGTGCCAGCAGTCGGGCCCGGACTAGCGGCTACAATGAGCAGTTCTTC; CDR3 protein: CASSRARTSGYNEQFF; D gene: TRBD2; J gene: TRBJ2-1; clone size: few; V gene: TRBV5-6
CDR3 DNA: TGTGCCAGCAGTTTTGGCGGTACGGGGTACGAGCAGTACTTC; CDR3 protein: CASSFGGTGYEQYF; D gene: .; J gene: TRBJ2-7; clone size: .; V gene: TRBV27
CDR3 DNA: TGTGCCAGCAGCCCCAATAGGGGGGCTGGAGACACTGGAGCTTTCTTT; CDR3 protein: CASSPNRGAGDTGAFF; D gene: .; J gene: TRBJ1-1; clone size: .; V gene: TRBV3-1
CDR3 DNA: TGCGCCAGCCGTGGAGGAGTTGTGTCTGGGGCCAACGTCCTGACTTTC; CDR3 protein: CASRGGVVSGANVLTF; D gene: .; J gene: TRBJ2-6; clone size: .; V gene: TRBV5-1
CDR3 DNA: TGTGCCAGCAGCTTTAGGACCGTCCAAGAGACCCAGTACTTC; CDR3 protein: CASSFRTVQETQYF; D gene: .; J gene: TRBJ2-5; clone size: few; V gene: TRBV5-5
CDR3 DNA: TGTGCCAGCATGGGGACTAGTGTTGAGCAGTTCTTC; CDR3 protein: CASMGTSVEQFF; D gene: TRBD2; J gene: TRBJ2-1; clone size: few; V gene: TRBV2
CDR3 DNA: TGCGCCAGCAGCCCAGATGTGCGGCCGCCCTACGAGCAGTACTTC; CDR3 protein: CASSPDVRPPYEQYF; D gene: .; J gene: TRBJ2-7; clone size: once; V gene: TRBV4-3
CDR3 DNA: TGTGCCAGCAGCCCTTCGACAGGGACCAATTCACCCCTCCACTTT; CDR3 protein: CASSPSTGTNSPLHF; D gene: TRBD1; J gene: TRBJ1-6; clone size: few; V gene: TRBV27
CDR3 DNA: TGCGCCAGCAGCTTGTTAGCGAGCTCCTACGAGCAGTACTTC; CDR3 protein: CASSLLASSYEQYF; D gene: .; J gene: TRBJ2-7; clone size: many; V gene: TRBV5-1
CDR3 DNA: TGTGCCAGCAGTCCTCGCCAGCGCACCGGGGAGCTGTTTTTT; CDR3 protein: CASSPRQRTGELFF; D gene: .; J gene: TRBJ2-2; clone size: few; V gene: TRBV7-3
CDR3 DNA: TGTGCCAGCAGTCGGGACAGCCCCACCGGGGAGCTGTTTTTT; CDR3 protein: CASSRDSPTGELFF; D gene: TRBD1; J gene: TRBJ2-2; clone size: many; V gene: TRBV6-1
CDR3 DNA: TGCAGTGCTAGAGTGAGGGGAGGTGTAAATGAGCAGTTCTTC; CDR3 protein: CSARVRGGVNEQFF; D gene: .; J gene: TRBJ2-1; clone size: .; V gene: TRBV20-1
CDR3 DNA: TGCGCCAGCAGCCAAGCTGGGGCCGGAGACACTGAAGCTTTCTTT; CDR3 protein: CASSQAGAGDTEAFF; D gene: .; J gene: TRBJ1-1; clone size: few; V gene: TRBV4-1
CDR3 DNA: TGTGCCAGCAGTTCGGCCGGTGAAGACTCTGGAAACACCATATATTTT; CDR3 protein: CASSSAGEDSGNTIYF; D gene: .; J gene: TRBJ1-3; clone size: .; V gene: TRBV12-3/TRBV12-4
CDR3 DNA: TGTGCCAGCATAGGAAGGGGGAGGGGGCGCCGAGATACGCAGTATTTT; CDR3 protein: CASIGRGRGRRDTQYF; D gene: .; J gene: TRBJ2-3; clone size: .; V gene: TRBV28
CDR3 DNA: TGCGCCAGCAGCCATGGGACAGGGGGTCTCACAGATACGCAGTATTTT; CDR3 protein: CASSHGTGGLTDTQYF; D gene: TRBD1; J gene: TRBJ2-3; clone size: few; V gene: TRBV4-3
CDR3 DNA: TGCAGTGCTAGTGGGGGTTGGGCCTTCTCCGGACCTATCTTC; CDR3 protein: CSASGGWAFSGPIF; D gene: .; J gene: TRBJ1-2; clone size: few; V gene: TRBV20-1
CDR3 DNA: TGTGCCAGCTCACCTTGGGGCAACGAGCAGTACTTC; CDR3 protein: CASSPWGNEQYF; D gene: .; J gene: TRBJ2-7; clone size: few; V gene: TRBV18
CDR3 DNA: TGCAGCGTTGCAAAAGGGGTGGGAGGGGAGCAGTTCTTC; CDR3 protein: CSVAKGVGGEQFF; D gene: TRBD2; J gene: TRBJ2-1; clone size: many; V gene: TRBV29-1
CDR3 DNA: TGTGCCAGCTCACCAACGAGACAGGGCAAAACTTACGAGCAGTACTTC; CDR3 protein: CASSPTRQGKTYEQYF; D gene: TRBD1; J gene: TRBJ2-7; clone size: few; V gene: TRBV18
CDR3 DNA: TGCGCCAGCAGCACTGCATCCGGGACTAGCGGATCCTACAATGAGCAGTTCTTC; CDR3 protein: CASSTASGTSGSYNEQFF; D gene: TRBD2; J gene: TRBJ2-1; clone size: .; V gene: TRBV4-1
CDR3 DNA: TGCAGTGCTACCCGAGCGGGACTCCAAGAGACCCAGTACTTC; CDR3 protein: CSATRAGLQETQYF; D gene: TRBD2; J gene: TRBJ2-5; clone size: .; V gene: TRBV20-1
CDR3 DNA: TGTGCCAGCTCACCACCTGCGCGTGGGAACACCGGGGAGCTGTTTTTT; CDR3 protein: CASSPPARGNTGELFF; D gene: .; J gene: TRBJ2-2; clone size: many; V gene: TRBV18
CDR3 DNA: TGCAGCGTTGTTGTGAGGGATAGCACCGAGCAGTACTTC; CDR3 protein: CSVVVRDSTEQYF; D gene: .; J gene: TRBJ2-7; clone size: few; V gene: TRBV29-1
CDR3 DNA: TGTGCCAGCAGCCAGTTCTCAGGGACAGGGGGTAGCAATCAGCCCCAGCATTTT; CDR3 protein: CASSQFSGTGGSNQPQHF; D gene: TRBD1; J gene: TRBJ1-5; clone size: .; V gene: TRBV3-1
CDR3 DNA: TGTGCCAGCAGCTTAGAGATCCTCTCCTACGAGCAGTACTTC; CDR3 protein: CASSLEILSYEQYF; D gene: .; J gene: TRBJ2-7; clone size: .; V gene: TRBV7-9
CDR3 DNA: TGCGCCAGCGGTGTCTACAATGAGCAGTTCTTC; CDR3 protein: CASGVYNEQFF; D gene: .; J gene: TRBJ2-1; clone size: .; V gene: TRBV5-1
CDR3 DNA: TGTGCCAGCAGCTTAGGCCGGGACAGGCCATCCGAGCAGTACTTC; CDR3 protein: CASSLGRDRPSEQYF; D gene: TRBD1; J gene: TRBJ2-7; clone size: few; V gene: TRBV7-2
CDR3 DNA: TGTGCCACCAGCTTCTACGGACAGGGCGAAGCTTTCTTT; CDR3 protein: CATSFYGQGEAFF; D gene: TRBD1; J gene: TRBJ1-1; clone size: .; V gene: TRBV15
CDR3 DNA: TGCGCCAGCAGCCAAGGTCCAGGGGGCTACAATGAGCAGTTCTTC; CDR3 protein: CASSQGPGGYNEQFF; D gene: TRBD1; J gene: TRBJ2-1; clone size: .; V gene: TRBV4-3
CDR3 DNA: TGTGCCAGCAGCCAAGATGTCAGTTCGGGAGGAAACACCATATATTTT; CDR3 protein: CASSQDVSSGGNTIYF; D gene: .; J gene: TRBJ1-3; clone size: .; V gene: TRBV4-2
CDR3 DNA: TGTGCCAGCAGTTTAGAGTGGCAGGGGGCGAAATTCTATGAGCAGTTCTTC; CDR3 protein: CASSLEWQGAKFYEQFF; D gene: TRBD1; J gene: TRBJ2-1; clone size: .; V gene: TRBV12-3/TRBV12-4
CDR3 DNA: TGCGCCAGCAGCCAAGAGTTCCTGAGCTCCTACAATGAGCAGTTCTTC; CDR3 protein: CASSQEFLSSYNEQFF; D gene: .; J gene: TRBJ2-1; clone size: few; V gene: TRBV4-3
CDR3 DNA: TGTGCCAGCAGCAAGGGACTAGCGGGAGAGTTAAACACCGGGGAGCTGTTTTTT; CDR3 protein: CASSKGLAGELNTGELFF; D gene: TRBD2; J gene: TRBJ2-2; clone size: few; V gene: TRBV11-1
CDR3 DNA: TGTGCCAGCAGTTTCGACAGTCACAATGAGCAGTTCTTC; CDR3 protein: CASSFDSHNEQFF; D gene: .; J gene: TRBJ2-1; clone size: few; V gene: TRBV6-2/TRBV6-3
CDR3 DNA: TGCGCCAGCAGCTTGGAGACAGGGGGTAATCAGCCCCAGCATTTT; CDR3 protein: CASSLETGGNQPQHF; D gene: TRBD1; J gene: TRBJ1-5; clone size: .; V gene: TRBV5-1
CDR3 DNA: TGCGCCAGCACTTGGACAGGGGGTTTCGCGAACACCGGGGAGCTGTTTTTT; CDR3 protein: CASTWTGGFANTGELFF; D gene: TRBD1; J gene: TRBJ2-2; clone size: few; V gene: TRBV5-1
CDR3 DNA: TGCAGTGGGTACGCGGGAGGAGGGGGCAATGAGCAGTTCTTC; CDR3 protein: CSGYAGGGGNEQFF; D gene: TRBD2; J gene: TRBJ2-1; clone size: .; V gene: TRBV20-1